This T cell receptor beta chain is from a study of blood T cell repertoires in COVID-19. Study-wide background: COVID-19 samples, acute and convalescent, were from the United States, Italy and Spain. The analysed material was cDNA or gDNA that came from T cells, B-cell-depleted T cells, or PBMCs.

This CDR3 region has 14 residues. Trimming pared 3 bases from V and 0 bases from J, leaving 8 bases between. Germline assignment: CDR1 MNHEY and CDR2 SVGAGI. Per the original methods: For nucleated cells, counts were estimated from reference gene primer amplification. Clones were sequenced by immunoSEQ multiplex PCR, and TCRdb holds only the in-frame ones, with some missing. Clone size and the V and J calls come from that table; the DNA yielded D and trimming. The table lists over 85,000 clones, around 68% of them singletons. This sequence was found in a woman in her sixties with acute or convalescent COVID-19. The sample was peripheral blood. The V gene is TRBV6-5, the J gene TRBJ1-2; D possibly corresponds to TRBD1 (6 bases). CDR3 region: CASSYRQANYGYTF. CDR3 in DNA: TGTGCCAGCAGTTATCGACAGGCTAACTATGGCTACACCTTC.